This passage covers 25 T cell receptor beta chains from one sample sequenced in a study of blood T cell repertoires in COVID-19. Repertoires were generated with immunoSEQ multiplex PCR, while TCRdb's copy carries only in-frame clones and drops some. In the table there are 100,000 to 150,000 clones, about 70% of which are singletons. Sample: peripheral blood. The receptor source for this set is a man in his sixties with acute or convalescent COVID-19.

This clone occurred once. The J gene is TRBJ2-1, the V gene TRBV5-8, with D tentatively TRBD2 (6 bases). V was shortened by 4 bases and J by 7 bases, with 15 bases between the two germline ends. The CDR3 length is 14 residues. Germline loops: CDR1 SGHTS, CDR2 YDEGEE. CDR3 protein: CASSRLKGRNEQFF. The CDR3 DNA sequence: TGTGCCAGCAGCCGATTGAAGGGGAGGAATGAGCAGTTCTTC.

The chain links TRBV6-5 to TRBJ1-1; 9 nucleotides match TRBD1. This CDR3 contains 14 residues. The ends lost 6 bases at V and 10 bases at J; junction bases unmatched: 12. Germline values: CDR1 MNHEY, CDR2 SVGAGI. CDR3 region: CASRYKQGARRAFF. The CDR3 DNA is TGTGCCAGCAGATATAAACAGGGGGCGCGGAGAGCTTTCTTT.

V gene TRBV6-6 combines with J gene TRBJ1-4; D may be TRBD1 (5 bases). Germline CDR1 MNHNY, CDR2 SVGAGI (reference sequence). The CDR3 totals 15 residues. V was clipped by 2 bases and J by 7 bases, with 14 bases between them. The CDR3 reads CASSYPHGAGEKLFF. The CDR3 nucleotides read TGTGCCAGCAGTTACCCCCATGGGGCTGGTGAAAAACTGTTTTTT.

The chain has TRBV30 and TRBJ2-2; maybe TRBD2 (5 bases). Trimming took 2 bases from V and 6 from J, leaving 10 bases between them. Germline V gene sequence: CDR1 GTSNPN, CDR2 SVGIG (reference sequence). The CDR3 sequence is 13 residues long. The CDR3 DNA sequence: TGTGCCTGGAGTCTAACTAGGCCCGGGGAGCTGTTTTTT. Its protein product is CAWSLTRPGELFF.

This clone occurred once. In DNA, the CDR3 is TGTGCCAGCAGCTTTGATAAGGGCCGGGGAGCTTTCTTT. Its protein is CASSFDKGRGAFF. The chain joins TRBV7-2 to TRBJ1-1, with D uncertain. Germline V lookup: CDR1 SGHTA, CDR2 FQGNSA. The germline V and J ends were trimmed by 3 bases and 10 bases, with 15 bases remaining between them. The CDR3 is made up of 13 amino acids.

This chain joins TRBV6-1 and TRBJ1-2; D possibly corresponds to TRBD1 (5 bases). V lost 1 base and J 5 bases, leaving 5 bases between the germline ends. CDR1 and CDR2 from the germline V gene are MNHNS and SASEGT. CDR3 length: 12 amino acids. In DNA, the CDR3 is TGTGCCAGCAGTGAAGAGGGGTATGGCTACACCTTC. Translation gives CASSEEGYGYTF.

A single count supports this clone. CDR3 sequence (DNA): TGTGCCAGCTCACCAAACAGGGAAGAATGCTACACCTTC. It codes for CASSPNREECYTF. This chain connects TRBV18 to TRBJ1-2; possible D gene TRBD1, 6 bases. V was trimmed by 2 bases and J by 9 bases, leaving 13 bases between them. The CDR3 extends over 13 amino acids. The germline CDR1 and CDR2 sequences are KGHSH and LQKENI.

The V and J genes are TRBV3-1 (or the pseudogene TRBV3-2) and TRBJ2-3; TRBD1 might be the D (6 bases). The length of the CDR3 is 12 residues. V gave up 4 bases and J gave up 8 bases, with 10 bases separating them. Germline values: CDR1 LGHDT, CDR2 YNNKEL (reference sequence). The CDR3 is CASSPTGITQYF. In DNA form, the CDR3 reads TGTGCCAGCAGCCCGACAGGAATTACGCAGTATTTT.

The CDR3 protein is CASSRLQGEEGYTF. In nucleotides, the CDR3 is TGTGCCAGCTCGCGATTACAGGGGGAAGAGGGCTACACCTTC. The rearrangement uses TRBV18 and TRBJ1-2; 8 bases are a match to TRBD1. Germline V gene sequence: CDR1 KGHSH, CDR2 LQKENI. The CDR3 spans 14 residues. Germline trimming cut 6 bases from V and 8 bases from J; bases unmatched to any gene: 11.

The chain couples TRBV19 to TRBJ2-3, with 11 nucleotides matching TRBD2. The CDR3 is made up of 17 amino acids. Germline loops: CDR1 LNHDA, CDR2 SQIVND (reference sequence). V dropped 5 bases and J dropped 2; count of bases not matched to a gene: 9. The CDR3 is CASSALAGGRYTDTQYF. The CDR3 DNA is TGTGCCAGTAGTGCTTTAGCGGGGGGGAGATACACAGATACGCAGTATTTT.

V is TRBV19 and J is TRBJ1-5; maybe TRBD1 (5 bases). The CDR3 has 12 amino acids. In germline, CDR1 is LNHDA, CDR2 SQIVND (reference sequence). Trimming cost V 6 bases and J 11 bases, with 14 bases left between them. CDR3 coding DNA: TGTGCCAGTAGGGGACTTGGAATGGCCCAGCATTTT. This gives the protein CASRGLGMAQHF.

The CDR3 DNA reads as TGTGCCAGCAGTGCAAGGGGCGCAGGGCCTAGTTCACCCCTCCACTTT. It is translated as CASSARGAGPSSPLHF. V and J are TRBV6-1 and TRBJ1-6; D may be TRBD1 (5 bases). V was shortened by 4 bases and J by 9 bases, with 19 bases between the two germline ends. The germline V gene has CDR1 MNHNS and CDR2 SASEGT. The CDR3 spans 16 residues.

The chain combines TRBV4-2 with TRBJ2-2, with D possibly TRBD1 on 6 matching bases. V gave up 5 bases and J gave up 3 bases, with 19 bases separating them. There are 17 residues in the CDR3. The V gene's germline CDR1 is LGHNA and CDR2 YNFKEQ. This CDR3 reads CASSANGDMADTGELFF. DNA for the CDR3: TGTGCCAGCAGCGCAAACGGGGACATGGCGGACACCGGGGAGCTGTTTTTT.

This clone showed up just a few times. The chain carries TRBV30 and TRBJ2-1; weak D call: TRBD1 (6 bases). In germline, CDR1 is GTSNPN, CDR2 SVGIG (reference sequence). The V end lost 2 bases, the J end lost 6 bases, and 17 bases lay between the germline ends. This CDR3 has 15 amino acids. CDR3 DNA sequence: TGTGCCTGGAGTTTCGCCTGGGGGCCGGGCAATGAGCAGTTCTTC. Translated, it gives CAWSFAWGPGNEQFF. Full variable domain (rest looked up from reference TRBV30 and TRBJ2-1): SQTIHQWPATLVQPVGSPLSLECTVEGTSNPNLYWYRQAAGRGLQLLFYSVGIGQISSEVPQNLSASRPQDRQFILSSKKLLLSDSGFYLCAWSFAWGPGNEQFFGPGTRLTVL.

In regard to this clone: At one of its ends the junction is not consistent with the germline gene, which may arise from a read error. The CDR3 loop is CAISEFGDRLDF. CDR3 sequence (DNA): TGTGCCATCAGTGAGTTCGGGGACAGGCTAGACTTT. The chain is built from TRBV10-3 and TRBJ1-1; 8 positions agree with TRBD1. The CDR3 contains 12 residues. The germline CDR1 and CDR2 sequences are ENHRY and SYGVKD.

The V and J genes are TRBV12-3 or TRBV12-4 and TRBJ1-1; the D gene is possibly TRBD1 (6 bases). Trimming shortened V by 6 bases and J by 7 bases, and 9 bases separated the two germline ends. The CDR3 totals 11 residues. CDR3 nucleotide sequence: TGTGCCAGCAGATCGACAGGTGAAGCTTTCTTT. It yields the protein CASRSTGEAFF.

V gene TRBV29-1 combines with J gene TRBJ1-2; 9 nucleotides align to TRBD1. Germline assignment: CDR1 SQVTM and CDR2 ANQGSEA. J was trimmed by 4 bases and V by 5 bases; bases with no gene match: 11. The CDR3 consists of 15 residues. CDR3 residues: CSVKLIGQGSYGYTF. The CDR3 nucleotides are TGCAGCGTTAAGTTGATAGGACAGGGGAGCTATGGCTACACCTTC.

The chain employs TRBV5-1 and TRBJ2-2; TRBD2 aligns across 8 bases. After removal of 0 bases from V and 7 bases from J, the junction contained 11 bases not matched to a gene. Germline V lookup: CDR1 SGHRS, CDR2 YFSETQ. This CDR3 contains 17 residues. The CDR3 nucleotides read TGCGCCAGCAGCTTGGAGTTGAGCGGGAGAGGGATCGGGGAGCTGTTTTTT. Translated: CASSLELSGRGIGELFF.

This clone has only a few counts. The chain uses TRBV3-1 (or the pseudogene TRBV3-2) and TRBJ2-1, with D hard to call. Trimming took off 5 bases at V and 10 bases at J, with 9 bases between the two ends. Germline V gives CDR1 LGHDT, CDR2 YNNKEL (reference sequence). The CDR3 runs to 11 residues. The CDR3 here is CASSYKQEQFF. In DNA, the CDR3 is TGTGCCAGCAGCTACAAACAAGAGCAGTTCTTC.

The rearrangement joins TRBV25-1 to TRBJ1-4; 7 bases are a match to TRBD1. V lost 9 bases, J lost 7 bases, and 8 bases stayed unmatched. This CDR3 is built from 13 residues. Germline CDR1 is MGHDK and CDR2 is SYGVNS. Here the CDR3 reads CASSQGGGEKLFF. DNA for the CDR3: TGTGCCAGTTCCCAGGGGGGAGGTGAAAAACTGTTTTTT.

This clone was seen a handful of times. This chain links TRBV5-1 with TRBJ2-7, with TRBD1 matching 10 bases. This CDR3 contains 16 residues. Germline V gene sequence: CDR1 SGHRS, CDR2 YFSETQ. V dropped 4 bases and J dropped 5; count of bases not matched to a gene: 12. The CDR3 sequence is CASSLGHMTGGNEQYF. CDR3 nucleotides: TGCGCCAGCAGCCTTGGCCATATGACAGGGGGCAACGAGCAGTACTTC.

This clone was counted a few times. The chain uses TRBV11-3 and TRBJ1-6; maybe TRBD1 (6 bases). The CDR3 sequence is 16 residues long. The V gene's germline CDR1 is SGHNT and CDR2 YENEEA. The V gene lost 3 bases and the J gene lost 7 bases, with 16 bases spanning the gap. The CDR3, as DNA: TGTGCCAGCAGCTTGGGCAGGGGCGCTTTGAATTCACCCCTCCACTTT. It codes for CASSLGRGALNSPLHF.

The chain recombines TRBV7-3 with TRBJ2-6; 11 nucleotides align to TRBD2. CDR1 and CDR2 (germline): SGHTA, FQGTGA. Germline trimming cut 2 bases from V and 1 base from J; bases unmatched to any gene: 13. CDR3 length: 21 residues. The chain's CDR3 is CASSLRASGGLRPSGANVLTF. CDR3 nucleotide sequence: TGTGCCAGCAGCTTACGGGCTAGCGGGGGGCTCCGACCTTCTGGGGCCAACGTCCTGACTTTC.

In its sample, this clone was seen a few times. This chain connects TRBV7-9 to TRBJ2-1, with TRBD2 matching over 10 bases. Per the germline V gene, CDR1 is SEHNR and CDR2 is FQNEAQ (reference sequence). The CDR3 sequence is 17 residues long. V dropped 1 base and J dropped 0; count of bases not matched to a gene: 3. The CDR3 nucleotides are TGTGCCAGCAGCTTAGGAGCTAGCGGGAGCTCCTACAATGAGCAGTTCTTC. Translation: CASSLGASGSSYNEQFF.

V usage is TRBV28 and J usage is TRBJ2-7, with D possibly matching TRBD2 (7 bases). Germline lookup yields CDR1 MDHEN and CDR2 SYDVKM. V lost 5 bases and J 3 bases, leaving 14 bases between the germline ends. This CDR3 has 14 amino acids. CDR3 protein: CASSDRTSRYEQYF. The CDR3 region has the DNA TGTGCCAGCAGTGACAGGACTAGTCGCTACGAGCAGTACTTC.